The 30 T cell receptor beta chains in this list originate from one sample, sequenced in a study of blood T cells in healthy people across ages. A second PCR, run for about 7 to 11 cycles, used a sample-barcoded 5' primer plus a J-beta primer mix. MiXCR, run by TCRdb on the 5' RACE reads, gives a single entry per CDR3 protein. The table has approximately 1.5 million distinct CDR3 sequences, under 55% seen once; the top ten hold about 3.8%. Sequences were obtained from blood. The receptors were gathered from a woman aged 18-29 years in good health.

The J gene is TRBJ2-7, the V gene TRBV7-9; TRBD1 matches 7 bases. The V and J ends lost 2 bases and 5 bases, in that order; junction bases with no gene match: 9. The germline V gene encodes CDR1 SEHNR and CDR2 FQNEAQ (reference sequence). This CDR3 region has 15 residues. The CDR3 loop is CASSLPRTGLHEQYF. CDR3 sequence (DNA): TGTGCCAGCAGCTTACCCAGGACAGGACTGCACGAGCAGTACTTC.

This clonotype occurred a few times. The CDR3 bases are TGTGCCAGCAGTAAGGGACAGGGGGATGGCTACACCTTC. This translates into CASSKGQGDGYTF. This chain uses TRBV6-6 with TRBJ1-2; TRBD1 aligns across 11 bases. Germline V gene lookup returns CDR1 MNHNY and CDR2 SVGAGI (reference sequence). The CDR3 runs 13 residues. V lost 5 bases, J lost 6 bases, and 2 bases stayed unmatched.

V is TRBV4-3 and J is TRBJ1-4, with 8 bases that match TRBD1. The V gene's germline CDR1 is LGHNA and CDR2 YSLEER. CDR3 length equals 14 residues. J was trimmed by 4 bases and V by 8 bases; bases with no gene match: 6. CDR3 sequence (DNA): TGCGCCAGCGCCCATACAGGGGGTAATGAAAAACTGTTTTTT. It is translated as CASAHTGGNEKLFF.

In its sample, this clonotype was seen a few times. This chain joins TRBV27 and TRBJ2-3; TRBD1 is a possible D gene (6 bases). The CDR3 is 15 amino acids. Trimming took off 1 base at V and 0 bases at J, with 8 bases between the two ends. The germline CDR1 and CDR2 sequences are MNHEY and SMNVEV (reference sequence). CDR3 DNA: TGTGCCAGCAGTTTATTCCAGGGGAGCACAGATACGCAGTATTTT. Translation: CASSLFQGSTDTQYF.

The chain combines TRBV6-5 with TRBJ2-1, with a tentative D call TRBD2 (6 bases). Germline lookup yields CDR1 MNHEY and CDR2 SVGAGI. The CDR3 extends over 13 amino acids. The V end was cut by 6 bases, the J end by 9 bases, with 15 bases between. CDR3 residues: CASRSGTVTEQFF. The CDR3 DNA sequence: TGTGCCAGCAGATCCGGGACTGTCACTGAGCAGTTCTTC.

The chain combines TRBV7-8 with TRBJ1-4; possible D gene TRBD1, 5 bases. The CDR3 contains 18 residues. Germline CDR1 and CDR2: SGHVS and FQNEAQ. V was clipped by 5 bases and J by 0 bases, with 19 bases between them. CDR3 protein: CASSPHPRGGATNEKLFF. Here the CDR3 DNA reads TGTGCCAGCAGCCCGCACCCTCGGGGGGGTGCAACTAATGAAAAACTGTTTTTT.

A few counts support this clonotype. V usage is TRBV20-1 and J usage is TRBJ2-5; 9 bases align to TRBD2. J gave up 4 bases and V 6 bases, and 12 bases lay outside the gene matches. The CDR3 totals 15 residues. Per the germline V gene, CDR1 is DFQATT and CDR2 is SNEGSKA (reference sequence). The CDR3 loop reads CSAIYSGRSRETQYF. DNA of the CDR3: TGCAGTGCCATCTATAGCGGGAGAAGCAGAGAGACCCAGTACTTC.

The CDR3: CATSRGLSGGAYEQYF. Written as DNA, the CDR3 is TGTGCCACCAGCAGGGGACTTAGCGGGGGAGCCTACGAGCAGTACTTC. The rearrangement uses TRBV15 and TRBJ2-7, with 9 bases aligning to TRBD2. The CDR3 totals 16 residues. CDR1 LNHNV and CDR2 YYDKDF come from the germline V gene (reference sequence). Unmatched junction bases numbered 8, after V lost 3 bases and J lost 2 bases.

V gene TRBV7-8 combines with J gene TRBJ2-7; D possibly corresponds to TRBD2 (5 bases). Germline loops: CDR1 SGHVS, CDR2 FQNEAQ. The CDR3 has 15 amino acids. Trimming took off 4 bases at V and 0 bases at J, with 13 bases between the two ends. CDR3 nucleotides: TGTGCCAGCAGCTCGGACTCCCTGAGCTCCTACGAGCAGTACTTC. Translated: CASSSDSLSSYEQYF.

The V and J genes are TRBV4-1 and TRBJ2-3, with a weak D call TRBD1 (6 bases). The V end was cut by 1 base, the J end by 5 bases, with 10 bases between. Per the germline V gene, CDR1 is MGHRA and CDR2 is YSYEKL. The CDR3 covers 14 residues. For the CDR3, the DNA is TGCGCCAGCAGCCAAGGCAGGGGCGGAGATACGCAGTATTTT. Translation: CASSQGRGGDTQYF.

CDR3 nucleotides: TGTGCCAGCAACCCGAGGGGGGGCAGGGGCTACACCTTC. Translating gives CASNPRGGRGYTF. The chain links TRBV2 to TRBJ1-2; D possibly corresponds to TRBD1 (6 bases). CDR3 length equals 13 residues. Germline V gene data show CDR1 as SNHLY and CDR2 as FYNNEI. Between the trimmed V and J ends, which lost 7 bases and 8 bases, there was a span of 17 bases.

The chain joins TRBV29-1 to TRBJ2-1; D gene unclear. The CDR3 consists of 12 residues. The germline V gene has CDR1 SQVTM and CDR2 ANQGSEA. V lost 7 bases to trimming and J lost 10 bases, with 17 bases between them. The CDR3 DNA reads as TGCAGCGCAAGATACTTCTCCTACGAGCAGTTCTTC. Translation gives CSARYFSYEQFF.

This clonotype has just a few counts. This chain uses TRBV4-3 with TRBJ2-3, with 16 bases matching TRBD2. The CDR3 has 18 residues. Trimming cost V 4 bases and J 4 bases; bases outside gene matches: 8. Germline assignment: CDR1 LGHNA and CDR2 YSLEER. The DNA for the CDR3 is TGCGCCAGCAGCCGACGGCCGGGACTAGCGGGAGGGTCAGATACGCAGTATTTT. Protein product: CASSRRPGLAGGSDTQYF.

This sequence joins TRBV3-1 and TRBJ2-3, with 7 bases matching TRBD1. Trimming cost V 4 bases and J 0 bases; bases outside gene matches: 4. Looked up from germline, CDR1 is LGHDT and CDR2 is YNNKEL (reference sequence). The CDR3 is 15 amino acids. CDR3 in amino acids: CASSLGQVSTDTQYF. Written as DNA, the CDR3 is TGTGCCAGCAGCCTAGGACAGGTCAGCACAGATACGCAGTATTTT.

The rearrangement links TRBV30 to TRBJ2-3; tentatively, D is TRBD1 (5 bases). Per germline, CDR1 GTSNPN and CDR2 SVGIG (reference sequence). This CDR3 comprises 13 residues. V was trimmed by 0 bases and J by 5 bases, leaving 9 bases between them. The CDR3 is CAWSVQGLDTQYF. CDR3 nucleotides: TGTGCCTGGAGTGTCCAGGGCTTAGATACGCAGTATTTT.

V and J are TRBV27 and TRBJ1-5; 8 bases align to TRBD1. This CDR3 region has 15 residues. Germline lookup yields CDR1 MNHEY and CDR2 SMNVEV (reference sequence). The V segment lost 5 bases and the J segment 0 bases; nucleotides outside the gene matches: 3. The CDR3: CASSADRDSNQPQHF. The CDR3 DNA reads TGTGCCAGCAGTGCGGACAGGGATAGCAATCAGCCCCAGCATTTT.

The V call is TRBV24-1, the J call TRBJ2-2; D gene unclear. Trimming shortened V by 1 base and J by 0 bases, and 11 bases separated the two germline ends. The CDR3 is 17 residues long. Germline V gives CDR1 KGHDR, CDR2 SFDVKD. CDR3 loop: CATSDFARGSNTGELFF. For the CDR3, the DNA is TGTGCCACCAGTGATTTCGCTCGCGGTTCGAACACCGGGGAGCTGTTTTTT.

The chain joins TRBV29-1 to TRBJ1-2, with 8 bases fitting TRBD1. The CDR3 covers 12 residues. With 7 bases clipped from V and 8 bases from J, the junction kept 9 bases outside the gene matches. CDR1 and CDR2 (germline): SQVTM, ANQGSEA. For the CDR3, the DNA is TGCAGCGCGATACAGGGGGATGGAGGCTACACCTTC. It encodes CSAIQGDGGYTF.

The rearrangement links TRBV28 to TRBJ1-3; D unclear. Per the germline V gene, CDR1 is MDHEN and CDR2 is SYDVKM. V lost 8 bases and J lost 4, with 12 bases in between. The CDR3 has 13 amino acids. CDR3 protein: CASGMREGNTIYF. CDR3 bases: TGTGCCAGCGGCATGCGAGAAGGAAACACCATATATTTT.

This chain joins TRBV7-9 and TRBJ1-2; D is unclear. Germline V gives CDR1 SEHNR, CDR2 FQNEAQ (reference sequence). The CDR3 loop spans 12 amino acids. V was trimmed by 0 bases and J by 6 bases, leaving 5 bases between them. DNA for the CDR3: TGTGCCAGCAGCTTAGCGCAGAATGGCTACACCTTC. Its protein product is CASSLAQNGYTF.

The rearrangement uses TRBV2 and TRBJ2-1; D might be TRBD1 or TRBD2, each matching 6 bases. Per germline, CDR1 SNHLY and CDR2 FYNNEI. The CDR3 totals 15 residues. Trimming took 8 bases from V and 0 from J, leaving 14 bases between them. CDR3 region: CASGEDSSSYNEQFF. The CDR3 DNA is TGTGCCAGCGGGGAGGACAGTAGCTCCTACAATGAGCAGTTCTTC.

This rearrangement joins TRBV14 to TRBJ1-1; D is ambiguous. The CDR3 runs 14 residues. Germline CDR1 reads SGHDN; CDR2 reads FVKESK. The V and J ends lost 4 bases and 3 bases respectively, with 12 bases between them. Written as DNA, the CDR3 is TGTGCCAGCAGCCTCTGGCAGCGGGACACTGAAGCTTTCTTT. Translating it yields CASSLWQRDTEAFF.

This clonotype was found a few times. This sequence joins TRBV7-4 and TRBJ1-1; D call uncertain. This CDR3 has 12 residues. Germline CDR1 reads SGHVT; CDR2 reads SQSDAQ. V lost 10 bases to trimming and J lost 3 bases, with 12 bases between them. The CDR3 spells CATPSEHTEAFF. The CDR3 region has the DNA TGTGCCACCCCTTCGGAGCACACTGAAGCTTTCTTT.

V gene TRBV5-1 combines with J gene TRBJ2-1, with 7 bases that match TRBD2. The CDR3 consists of 16 residues. The V gene end was trimmed by 0 bases and the J gene end by 4 bases; junction bases not matched to a gene: 7. Germline V CDR1 and CDR2: SGHRS, YFSETQ. CDR3 loop: CASSLEWRGGYNEQFF. In nucleotides, the CDR3 is TGCGCCAGCAGCTTGGAGTGGCGGGGAGGGTACAATGAGCAGTTCTTC.

The chain recombines TRBV2 with TRBJ2-2; D unresolved. Trimming pared 6 bases from V and 5 bases from J, leaving 19 bases between. The length of the CDR3 is 16 residues. From germline, CDR1 is SNHLY and CDR2 FYNNEI. The CDR3 region has the DNA TGTGCCAGCAGCGCGGCTGGCAGAGAGTATACCGGGGAGCTGTTTTTT. Translation gives CASSAAGREYTGELFF.

This clonotype has just a few counts. CDR3 loop: CASSRGGLAGAQSDTQYF. In nucleotides, the CDR3 is TGCGCCAGCAGCAGGGGTGGACTAGCGGGAGCCCAATCAGATACGCAGTATTTT. The rearrangement links TRBV5-1 to TRBJ2-3, with 13 nucleotides matching TRBD2. Germline V CDR1 and CDR2: SGHRS, YFSETQ. V lost 4 bases and J lost 4; bases outside the gene matches: 12. The CDR3 covers 18 residues.

The V and J genes are TRBV11-2 and TRBJ1-2, with unresolved D. This CDR3 is 15 amino acids long. V lost 4 bases to trimming and J lost 2 bases, with 14 bases between them. Germline CDR1 reads SGHAT; CDR2 reads FQNNGV. Written as DNA, the CDR3 is TGTGCCAGCAGCTCCCGGCCGCGTGGCAACTATGGCTACACCTTC. It codes for CASSSRPRGNYGYTF. Combining the CDR3 with reference TRBV11-2 and TRBJ1-2 gives the whole variable domain EAGVAQSPRYKIIEKRQSVAFWCNPISGHATLYWYQQILGQGPKLLIQFQNNGVVDDSQLPKDRFSAERLKGVDSTLKIQPAKLEDSAVYLCASSSRPRGNYGYTFGSGTRLTVV.

This clonotype was recorded a few times. The V gene is TRBV4-1, the J gene TRBJ2-1, with TRBD2 identical over 11 bases. The germline CDR1 and CDR2 sequences are MGHRA and YSYEKL. This CDR3 is 17 amino acids long. The trim removed 1 base at V and 0 bases at J, leaving 2 bases unmatched. The CDR3 coding sequence is TGCGCCAGCAGCCAAGCTAGCGGGGGGAACTCCTACAATGAGCAGTTCTTC. As protein: CASSQASGGNSYNEQFF.

This clonotype was counted ten times or more. The chain recombines TRBV6-5 with TRBJ2-5; D is possibly TRBD2 (5 bases). Germline CDR1 MNHEY, CDR2 SVGAGI. V was trimmed by 6 bases and J by 2 bases, leaving 10 bases between them. CDR3 length: 13 amino acids. CDR3 sequence: CASSPLAQETQYF. CDR3 nucleotide sequence: TGTGCCAGCAGCCCCTTAGCGCAAGAGACCCAGTACTTC.

The chain uses TRBV12-3 or TRBV12-4 and TRBJ2-3; a possible D gene is TRBD1 (6 bases). V was pared by 5 bases and J by 2 bases, with 14 bases between. This CDR3 comprises 15 residues. Written as DNA, the CDR3 is TGTGCCAGCAGTAATTGGGGGCGGAACACAGATACGCAGTATTTT. Amino acids: CASSNWGRNTDTQYF.